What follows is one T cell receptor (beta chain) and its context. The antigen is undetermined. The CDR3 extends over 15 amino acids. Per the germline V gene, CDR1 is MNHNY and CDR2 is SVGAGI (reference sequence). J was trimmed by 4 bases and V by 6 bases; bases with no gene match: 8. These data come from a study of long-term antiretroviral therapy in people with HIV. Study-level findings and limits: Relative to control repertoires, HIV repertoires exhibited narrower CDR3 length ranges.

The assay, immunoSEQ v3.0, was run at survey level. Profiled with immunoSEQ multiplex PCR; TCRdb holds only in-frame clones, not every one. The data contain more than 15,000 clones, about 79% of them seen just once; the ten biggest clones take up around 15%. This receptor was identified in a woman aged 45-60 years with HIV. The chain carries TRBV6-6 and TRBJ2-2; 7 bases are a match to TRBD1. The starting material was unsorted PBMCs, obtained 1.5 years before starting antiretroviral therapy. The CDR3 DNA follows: TGTGCCAGCAGAATACAGGGGCCGCCCACCGGGGAGCTGTTTTTT. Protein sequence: CASRIQGPPTGELFF.